This T cell receptor beta chain was documented in a study of OX40 agonist ivuxolimab in advanced cancers. Clones were read by immunoSEQ multiplex PCR, and TCRdb kept only the in-frame ones, dropping some. The table has under 50,000 clones, 80% to 90% seen once. Trimming pared 4 bases from V and 3 bases from J, leaving 13 bases between. This CDR3 region has 14 residues. Germline-derived CDR1 and CDR2 are MDHEN and SYDVKM. This chain connects TRBV28 to TRBJ2-7, with a possible D match to TRBD2 (6 bases). Material: CD4+ or CD8+ T cells sorted from blood, obtained in a trial of the OX40 agonist ivuxolimab. This TCR came from an adult with an advanced solid tumor such as melanoma, head and neck, liver or kidney cancer. CDR3 bases: TGTGCCAGCAGTTCCATGGGGGGAGACTACGAGCAGTACTTC. Its protein product is CASSSMGGDYEQYF. Supplemented by reference TRBV28 and TRBJ2-7, the full variable domain reads DVKVTQSSRYLVKRTGEKVFLECVQDMDHENMFWYRQDPGLGLRLIYFSYDVKMKEKGDIPEGYSVSREKKERFSLILESASTNQTSMYLCASSSMGGDYEQYFGPGTRLTVT.